A selection of T cell receptor beta chains follows, all from one sample in a study of T-cell reconstitution after alpha-beta-depleted transplantation in children. TCRdb reprocessed the PCR reads with MiXCR, giving one entry per CDR3 protein. This table holds some 600,000 distinct CDR3 sequences, over 10% found once. The sample consisted of PBMCs, mostly from graft donor cells, taken 360 days after TCRalphabeta/CD19-depleted stem cell transplant. The receptors shown here come from a male patient between 10 and 17 years old who had a stem cell transplant for acute myeloid leukemia, so the T cells may come from the graft donor. Each CDR3 is given with its conserved first and last residue. Fields, in order: V gene, J gene, D gene, clone size, CDR3 DNA, CDR3 protein. A D gene is named only where the DNA matches it firmly. Only some rows state a clone size, as once, few, many or a class for expanded clones.

V gene: TRBV5-6; J gene: TRBJ2-3; D gene: -; clone size: many; CDR3 DNA: TGTGCCAGCAGCCCGTCAGGGAGAGATACGCAGTATTTT; CDR3 protein: CASSPSGRDTQYF
V gene: TRBV5-1; J gene: TRBJ2-2; D gene: -; clone size: -; CDR3 DNA: TGCGCCAGCAGCCTGATGGTAGGGGACACCGGGGAGCTGTTTTTT; CDR3 protein: CASSLMVGDTGELFF
V gene: TRBV5-1; J gene: TRBJ2-7; D gene: -; clone size: many; CDR3 DNA: TGCGCCAGCAGTTCCGACAGTGGCGAGCAGTACTTC; CDR3 protein: CASSSDSGEQYF
V gene: TRBV4-3; J gene: TRBJ2-7; D gene: -; clone size: many; CDR3 DNA: TGCGCCAGCAGCCCACAGGGATATGCCTACGAGCAGTACTTC; CDR3 protein: CASSPQGYAYEQYF
V gene: TRBV4-1; J gene: TRBJ2-1; D gene: -; clone size: few; CDR3 DNA: TGCGCCAGCAGCCATGTGGCCGTGACTACCTATTACAATGAGCAGTTCTTC; CDR3 protein: CASSHVAVTTYYNEQFF
V gene: TRBV4-3; J gene: TRBJ1-2; D gene: -; clone size: -; CDR3 DNA: TGCGCCAGCAGCCGGCTCGGGGGAGTAATTGGAGGCTACACCTTC; CDR3 protein: CASSRLGGVIGGYTF
V gene: TRBV5-4; J gene: TRBJ2-1; D gene: TRBD2; clone size: many; CDR3 DNA: TGTGCCAGCAGCTTGGCTAGCGGGAGGGCCGATGAGCAGTTCTTC; CDR3 protein: CASSLASGRADEQFF
V gene: TRBV7-3; J gene: TRBJ2-7; D gene: TRBD2; clone size: many; CDR3 DNA: TGTGCCAGCAGCCCCCGGACTAGCGGCTTGTACGAGCAGTACTTC; CDR3 protein: CASSPRTSGLYEQYF
V gene: TRBV30; J gene: TRBJ2-1; D gene: TRBD2; clone size: -; CDR3 DNA: TGTGCCTGGAAAAAGGGCCTAGCGGGATCCTACAATGAGCAGTTCTTC; CDR3 protein: CAWKKGLAGSYNEQFF
V gene: TRBV20-1; J gene: TRBJ2-7; D gene: TRBD2; clone size: -; CDR3 DNA: TGCAGTGCTAGCCCTACTAGCGGGAGCAACGAGCAGTACTTC; CDR3 protein: CSASPTSGSNEQYF
V gene: TRBV20-1; J gene: TRBJ2-1; D gene: -; clone size: -; CDR3 DNA: TGCAGTGCTAGAGGGGAACAGGGATTCTCCTACAATGAGCAGTTCTTC; CDR3 protein: CSARGEQGFSYNEQFF
V gene: TRBV4-2; J gene: TRBJ1-5; D gene: TRBD1; clone size: few; CDR3 DNA: TGTGCCAGCAGCCAAGATGGGACAGGGGGTAATCAGCCCCAGCATTTT; CDR3 protein: CASSQDGTGGNQPQHF
V gene: TRBV10-3; J gene: TRBJ2-2; D gene: -; clone size: few; CDR3 DNA: TGTGCCATCAGTGACTCGCGTCCCCCCAACACCGGGGAGCTGTTTTTT; CDR3 protein: CAISDSRPPNTGELFF
V gene: TRBV6-4; J gene: TRBJ2-7; D gene: TRBD2; clone size: many; CDR3 DNA: TGTGCCAGCAGTGAGTCCCCCCTAGCGGGAGGGCCAAACGAGCAGTACTTC; CDR3 protein: CASSESPLAGGPNEQYF
V gene: TRBV7-2; J gene: TRBJ1-5; D gene: -; clone size: -; CDR3 DNA: TGTGCCAGCAGCTTACATATGGATAGCAATCAGCCCCAGCATTTT; CDR3 protein: CASSLHMDSNQPQHF
V gene: TRBV28; J gene: TRBJ2-3; D gene: TRBD1; clone size: many; CDR3 DNA: TGTGCCAGCAGTCTCCGGACAGGGGGCACAGATACGCAGTATTTT; CDR3 protein: CASSLRTGGTDTQYF
V gene: TRBV5-1; J gene: TRBJ2-7; D gene: -; clone size: many; CDR3 DNA: TGCGCCAGCAGCTATGGTGTCGCGGGTATTATCTCCTACGAGCAGTACTTC; CDR3 protein: CASSYGVAGIISYEQYF
V gene: TRBV20-1; J gene: TRBJ2-7; D gene: TRBD1; clone size: few; CDR3 DNA: TGCAGTGCTAGAGATCTAAGCCCAGGGGGAGAGCAGTACTTC; CDR3 protein: CSARDLSPGGEQYF
V gene: TRBV5-1; J gene: TRBJ2-5; D gene: TRBD2; clone size: many; CDR3 DNA: TGCGCCAGCAGCTTGGAAGGTCGGGGACTAGTCCTAGAGACCCAGTACTTC; CDR3 protein: CASSLEGRGLVLETQYF
V gene: TRBV12-3/TRBV12-4; J gene: TRBJ2-3; D gene: TRBD2; clone size: many; CDR3 DNA: TGTGCCAGCAGTTTAGTGACGGGACTAGCCCACACTCCTAGCACAGATACGCAGTATTTT; CDR3 protein: CASSLVTGLAHTPSTDTQYF
V gene: TRBV7-6; J gene: TRBJ2-2; D gene: -; clone size: many; CDR3 DNA: TGTGCCAGCAGCTCACCTACCGGGGAGCTGTTTTTT; CDR3 protein: CASSSPTGELFF
V gene: TRBV27; J gene: TRBJ1-5; D gene: TRBD1; clone size: few; CDR3 DNA: TGTGCCAGCAGCTTCCGGGGACAGGGAAACCAGCCCCAGCATTTT; CDR3 protein: CASSFRGQGNQPQHF
V gene: TRBV29-1; J gene: TRBJ1-1; D gene: -; clone size: -; CDR3 DNA: TGCAGCGTTGGGGCAGTATTGGGGCTAACTGAAGCTTTCTTT; CDR3 protein: CSVGAVLGLTEAFF
V gene: TRBV5-4; J gene: TRBJ2-7; D gene: TRBD1; clone size: many; CDR3 DNA: TGTGCCAGCAGCTTGGCAGGCAGGGGGCAATCCCAGCAGTACTTC; CDR3 protein: CASSLAGRGQSQQYF
V gene: TRBV2; J gene: TRBJ2-1; D gene: -; clone size: few; CDR3 DNA: TGTGCCAGCAGGGTTCGGGTAAGCTCCTACAATGAGCAGTTCTTC; CDR3 protein: CASRVRVSSYNEQFF
V gene: TRBV7-2; J gene: TRBJ2-1; D gene: -; clone size: -; CDR3 DNA: TGTGCCAGCAGCTTAGCCTCACCATCCTACAATGAGCAGTTCTTC; CDR3 protein: CASSLASPSYNEQFF
V gene: TRBV20-1; J gene: TRBJ2-3; D gene: -; clone size: few; CDR3 DNA: TGCAGTGCTAGTCAGGGGAACACAGATACGCAGTATTTT; CDR3 protein: CSASQGNTDTQYF
V gene: TRBV5-1; J gene: TRBJ2-5; D gene: -; clone size: many; CDR3 DNA: TGCGCCAGCAGCCGGGCCTCCTTGCGGGAGACCCAGTACTTC; CDR3 protein: CASSRASLRETQYF
V gene: TRBV7-9; J gene: TRBJ2-5; D gene: TRBD2; clone size: many; CDR3 DNA: TGTGCCAGCAGCTTAGCTAGCGGGAGACAGACCCAGTACTTC; CDR3 protein: CASSLASGRQTQYF
V gene: TRBV28; J gene: TRBJ2-1; D gene: TRBD2; clone size: -; CDR3 DNA: TGTGCCAGCACCGACTCAGGGGGACTAGCGGAGTACAATGAGCAGTTCTTC; CDR3 protein: CASTDSGGLAEYNEQFF
V gene: TRBV28; J gene: TRBJ2-7; D gene: TRBD2; clone size: -; CDR3 DNA: TGTGCCAGCAGAGAAAGACTAGCGGGAGGATACGAGCAGTACTTC; CDR3 protein: CASRERLAGGYEQYF
V gene: TRBV12-3/TRBV12-4; J gene: TRBJ1-5; D gene: TRBD1; clone size: many; CDR3 DNA: TGTGCCAGCAGTCTCCCGGACAGGGGTAATCAGCCCCAGCATTTT; CDR3 protein: CASSLPDRGNQPQHF
V gene: TRBV15; J gene: TRBJ2-7; D gene: TRBD2; clone size: many; CDR3 DNA: TGTGCCACCAGCAGAGATCTAGCGGGAATCTCCTACGAGCAGTACTTC; CDR3 protein: CATSRDLAGISYEQYF
V gene: TRBV10-3; J gene: TRBJ2-5; D gene: TRBD2; clone size: -; CDR3 DNA: TGTGCCATCAGTGCGACTAGCGGGGGTGTTCAAGAGACCCAGTACTTC; CDR3 protein: CAISATSGGVQETQYF
V gene: TRBV7-6; J gene: TRBJ2-3; D gene: TRBD2; clone size: many; CDR3 DNA: TGTGCCAGCAGCTTGGCTAGCGGGAGCACAGATACGCAGTATTTT; CDR3 protein: CASSLASGSTDTQYF
V gene: TRBV4-2; J gene: TRBJ2-1; D gene: TRBD2; clone size: -; CDR3 DNA: TGTGCCAGCAGCCAAGATACTAGCGGGAGGGTGAATGAGCAGTTCTTC; CDR3 protein: CASSQDTSGRVNEQFF
V gene: TRBV14; J gene: TRBJ1-1; D gene: -; clone size: -; CDR3 DNA: TGTGCCAGCAGCCAAGGGGTACAGGGCTCTGAAGCTTTCTTT; CDR3 protein: CASSQGVQGSEAFF
V gene: TRBV5-1; J gene: TRBJ2-2; D gene: -; clone size: many; CDR3 DNA: TGCGCCAGCAGTCCCCTGGTTAGCCCCGGGGAGCTGTTTTTT; CDR3 protein: CASSPLVSPGELFF
V gene: TRBV7-2; J gene: TRBJ2-7; D gene: TRBD2; clone size: -; CDR3 DNA: TGTGCCAGCAGCTCGGGACTAGCGGCTCTCTACGAGCAGTACTTC; CDR3 protein: CASSSGLAALYEQYF
V gene: TRBV7-3; J gene: TRBJ2-7; D gene: TRBD2; clone size: few; CDR3 DNA: TGTGCCAGCAGCTTAATAGCGGGAGGGTCGAACGAGCAGTACTTC; CDR3 protein: CASSLIAGGSNEQYF
V gene: TRBV7-9; J gene: TRBJ1-5; D gene: -; clone size: -; CDR3 DNA: TGTGCCAGCAGCTTAGGTCTGGGGCTAAGGGATCAGCCCCAGCATTTT; CDR3 protein: CASSLGLGLRDQPQHF
V gene: TRBV27; J gene: TRBJ2-7; D gene: -; clone size: -; CDR3 DNA: TGTGCCAGCAGTTTATGGTACGGTTCCTACGAGCAGTACTTC; CDR3 protein: CASSLWYGSYEQYF
V gene: TRBV5-1; J gene: TRBJ2-2; D gene: TRBD2; clone size: -; CDR3 DNA: TGCGCCAGCAGCTTAAAACTAGCGGGAGGAACCGGGGAGCTGTTTTTT; CDR3 protein: CASSLKLAGGTGELFF
V gene: TRBV7-2; J gene: TRBJ2-5; D gene: -; clone size: -; CDR3 DNA: TGTGCCAGCAGCTTAGCGAGCGGCTGGGGATTGGGTGGGGGGACCCAGTACTTC; CDR3 protein: CASSLASGWGLGGGTQYF
V gene: TRBV20-1; J gene: TRBJ1-2; D gene: -; clone size: -; CDR3 DNA: TGCAGTGCTGTCGGCTATGACTACACCTTC; CDR3 protein: CSAVGYDYTF